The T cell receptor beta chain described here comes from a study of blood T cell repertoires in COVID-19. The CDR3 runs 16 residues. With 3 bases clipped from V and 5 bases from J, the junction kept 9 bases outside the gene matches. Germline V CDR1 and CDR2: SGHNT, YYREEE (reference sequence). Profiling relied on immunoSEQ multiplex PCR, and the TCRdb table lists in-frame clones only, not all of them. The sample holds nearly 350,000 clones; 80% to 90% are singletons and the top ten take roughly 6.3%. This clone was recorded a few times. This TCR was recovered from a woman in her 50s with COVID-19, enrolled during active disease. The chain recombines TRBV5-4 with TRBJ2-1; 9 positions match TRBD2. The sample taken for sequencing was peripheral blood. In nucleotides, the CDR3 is TGTGCCAGCAGCTCCCGGGGCGGGAGGGGCGACAATGAGCAGTTCTTC. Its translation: CASSSRGGRGDNEQFF.